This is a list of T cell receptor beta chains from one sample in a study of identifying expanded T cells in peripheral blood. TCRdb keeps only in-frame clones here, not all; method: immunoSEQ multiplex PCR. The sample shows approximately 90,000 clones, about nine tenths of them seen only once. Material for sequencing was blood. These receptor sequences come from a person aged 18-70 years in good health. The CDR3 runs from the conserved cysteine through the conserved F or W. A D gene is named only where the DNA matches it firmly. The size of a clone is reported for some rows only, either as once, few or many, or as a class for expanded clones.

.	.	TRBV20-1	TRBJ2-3	TGCAGTGCTAGACTTCTCGATACGCAGTATTTT	CSARLLDTQYF
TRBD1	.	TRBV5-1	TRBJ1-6	TGCGCCAGCAGCCAATGGACAGGCCGTAATTCACCCCTCCACTTT	CASSQWTGRNSPLHF
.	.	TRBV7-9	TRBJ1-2	TGTGCCAGCAGCTTAGGGACAATCTATGGCTACACCTTC	CASSLGTIYGYTF
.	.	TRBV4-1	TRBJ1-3	TGCGCCAGCAGCCAAGATAGCGGTTGGGGCTCTGGAAACACCATATATTTT	CASSQDSGWGSGNTIYF
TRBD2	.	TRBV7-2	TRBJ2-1	TGTGCCAGCAGCTTGGGACTAGCGACCCACAATGAGCAGTTCTTC	CASSLGLATHNEQFF
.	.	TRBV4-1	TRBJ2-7	TGCGCCAGCAGCCAAGAACCGCCCTACGAGCAGTACTTC	CASSQEPPYEQYF
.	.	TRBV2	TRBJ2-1	TGTGCCAGCAGTGAGGGGGTTTTCTACAATGAGCAGTTCTTC	CASSEGVFYNEQFF
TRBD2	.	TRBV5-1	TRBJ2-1	TGCGCCAGCAGCTTGTTTGCGGGGGGCTCCTACAATGAGCAGTTCTTC	CASSLFAGGSYNEQFF
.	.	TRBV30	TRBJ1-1	TGTGCCTGGAGTGGGGACACTGAAGCTTTCTTT	CAWSGDTEAFF
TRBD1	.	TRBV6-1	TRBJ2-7	TGTGCCAGCATGAACAGGGGGCAATACGAGCAGTACTTC	CASMNRGQYEQYF
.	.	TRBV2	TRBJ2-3	TGTGCCAGCAGAGGGACCACAGATACGCAGTATTTT	CASRGTTDTQYF
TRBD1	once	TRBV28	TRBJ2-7	TGTGCCAGCAGTCCCCAGGGGGCGCGGGCCTACGAGCAGTACTTC	CASSPQGARAYEQYF
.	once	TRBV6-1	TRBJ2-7	TGTGCCAGCAGTGAAGGGGGTAGGACGACCTACGAGCAGTACTTC	CASSEGGRTTYEQYF
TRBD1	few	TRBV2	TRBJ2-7	TGTGCCAGCAGAATAGAGGGACAGGCCTACGAGCAGTACTTC	CASRIEGQAYEQYF
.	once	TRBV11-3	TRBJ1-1	TGTGCCAGCAGCTTAGGGGCAAATAATTTGAACACTGAAGCTTTCTTT	CASSLGANNLNTEAFF
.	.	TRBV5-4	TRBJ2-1	TGTGCCAGCAGCTTTTCGGACCCTTACAATGAGCAGTTCTTC	CASSFSDPYNEQFF
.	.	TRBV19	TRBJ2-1	TGTGCCAGTACCGACCGCCGGCGTCCTTGGGGGCAGTTCTTC	CASTDRRRPWGQFF
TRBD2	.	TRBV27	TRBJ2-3	TGTGCCAGCAGACTAACTAGCGGTGGAGGGGATACGCAGTATTTT	CASRLTSGGGDTQYF
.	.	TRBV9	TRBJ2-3	TGTGCCAGCAGCGTCCGGCGGGACCGGCAAGATACGCAGTATTTT	CASSVRRDRQDTQYF
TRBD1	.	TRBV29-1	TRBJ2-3	TGCAGCGTCGGACAGGGGGCAAGCACAGATACGCAGTATTTT	CSVGQGASTDTQYF
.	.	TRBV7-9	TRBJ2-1	TGTGCCAGCAGCTTAGGGGACACAGAGCAGTTCTTC	CASSLGDTEQFF
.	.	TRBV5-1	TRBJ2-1	TGCGCCAGCAGCCCCCTCGGCAGCTCCTACAATGAGCAGTTCTTC	CASSPLGSSYNEQFF
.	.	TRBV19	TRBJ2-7	TGTGCCAGTAGTCTGGACATTAACTCCTACGAGCAGTACTTC	CASSLDINSYEQYF
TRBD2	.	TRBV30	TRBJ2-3	TGTGCCTGGAGTGTTGGTAGTGGGGGGGGTTTGGATACGCAGTATTTT	CAWSVGSGGGLDTQYF
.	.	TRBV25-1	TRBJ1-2	TGTGCCAGCAGTGAACCGGGACCTGGCTACACCTTC	CASSEPGPGYTF
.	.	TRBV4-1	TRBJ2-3	TGCGCCAGCAGCCAAGTGGGCCTGGAGTCCGATACGCAGTATTTT	CASSQVGLESDTQYF
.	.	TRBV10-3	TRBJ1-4	TGTGCCATCAGTGAGGCCCAGGGCAATGAAAAACTGTTTTTT	CAISEAQGNEKLFF
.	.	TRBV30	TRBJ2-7	TGTGCCTGGAGTAAGGGTCGGCACGAGCAGTACTTC	CAWSKGRHEQYF
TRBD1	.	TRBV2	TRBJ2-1	TGTGCCAGCAACCCGGGACAGAACAATGAGCAGTTCTTC	CASNPGQNNEQFF
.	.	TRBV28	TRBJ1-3	TGTGCCAGCAGTTGGGGGGGGAGCTCTGGAAACACCATATATTTT	CASSWGGSSGNTIYF
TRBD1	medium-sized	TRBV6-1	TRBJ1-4	TGTGCCAGCAGTGAAGCGATGATGGACAGGGGTGGGGAAAAACTGTTTTTT	CASSEAMMDRGGEKLFF
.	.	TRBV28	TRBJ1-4	TGTGCCAGCAGGGCCGGAGGGTTAGAAGAAAAACTGTTTTTT	CASRAGGLEEKLFF
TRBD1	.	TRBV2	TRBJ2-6	TGTGCCAGCGGGGGTAGGGGGCCTGGGGCCAACGTCCTGACTTTC	CASGGRGPGANVLTF
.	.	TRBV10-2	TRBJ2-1	TGCGCCAGCAAAGACGGACCGTCCAATGAGCAGTTCTTC	CASKDGPSNEQFF
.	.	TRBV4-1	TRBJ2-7	TGCGCCAGCAGCCAAGTCGATATATTAATCTACGAGCAGTACTTC	CASSQVDILIYEQYF
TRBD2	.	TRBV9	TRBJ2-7	TGTGCCAGCAGCCAGACTAGCGGGGGGCTCTACGAGCAGTACTTC	CASSQTSGGLYEQYF
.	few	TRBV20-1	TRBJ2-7	TGCAGTGCTAGAACAACCTACGAGCAGTACTTC	CSARTTYEQYF
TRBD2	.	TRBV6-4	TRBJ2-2	TGTGCCAGCAGTCGACTAGCGGGAGCCGACGGGGAGCTGTTTTTT	CASSRLAGADGELFF
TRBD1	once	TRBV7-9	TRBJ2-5	TGTGCCAGCAGCATTCCGGGACAGGGGAGCGAAGAGACCCAGTACTTC	CASSIPGQGSEETQYF
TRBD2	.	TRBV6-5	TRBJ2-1	TGTGCCAGCAGTTCCTTAGCGGGACAAACTAGCAATGAGCAGTTCTTC	CASSSLAGQTSNEQFF
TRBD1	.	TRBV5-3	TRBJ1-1	TGTGCCAGATTGGGTTCGCGGGACAGGTCGAACACTGAAGCTTTCTTT	CARLGSRDRSNTEAFF
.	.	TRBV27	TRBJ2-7	TGTGCCAGCAGTTCCCAATTTGCAAGCGGATCCTACGAGCAGTACTTC	CASSSQFASGSYEQYF
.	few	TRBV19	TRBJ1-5	TGTGCCAGTAGCAAGAGTAATCAGCCCCAGCATTTT	CASSKSNQPQHF
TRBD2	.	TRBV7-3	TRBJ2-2	TGTGCCAGCAGTTCTAGCGGGGGCGGCACCGGGGAGCTGTTTTTT	CASSSSGGGTGELFF
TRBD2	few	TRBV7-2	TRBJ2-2	TGTGCCAGCAGTTCAACCCACGGGAGGTTGACCGGGGAGCTGTTTTTT	CASSSTHGRLTGELFF
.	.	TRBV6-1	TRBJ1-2	TGTGCCAGCAAATTGGACGCCCGATCCAGTGGGGGCTACACCTTC	CASKLDARSSGGYTF
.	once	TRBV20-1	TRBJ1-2	TGCAGTGCTAGCCCGGATGGCTACACCTTC	CSASPDGYTF
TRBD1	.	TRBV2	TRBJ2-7	TGTGCCAGCAGTCGTCCCGGGACAGGGAGGAACGAGCAGTACTTC	CASSRPGTGRNEQYF
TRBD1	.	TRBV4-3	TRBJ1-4	TGCGCCAGCAGCCAAGTCCCGGGACAGGGTTATGAAAAACTGTTTTTT	CASSQVPGQGYEKLFF
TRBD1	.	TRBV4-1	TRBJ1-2	TGCGCCAGCAGCCAGTACGGACAGGGGAATAACTATGGCTACACCTTC	CASSQYGQGNNYGYTF
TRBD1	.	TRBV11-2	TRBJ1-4	TGTGCCAGCAGCATCAGGGGGCGCAAAGGTGAAAAACTGTTTTTT	CASSIRGRKGEKLFF
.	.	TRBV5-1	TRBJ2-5	TGCGCCAGCAGCCTTAGGACAGCGCAGAAGACCCAGTACTTC	CASSLRTAQKTQYF
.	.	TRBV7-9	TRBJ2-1	TGTGCCAGCAGCTCTGGCAACAATGAGCAGTTCTTC	CASSSGNNEQFF
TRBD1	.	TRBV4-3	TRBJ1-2	TGCGCCAGCAGGGACAGGGAAGCTAACTATGGCTACACCTTC	CASRDREANYGYTF
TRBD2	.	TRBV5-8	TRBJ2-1	TGTGCCAGCATCTTACCCGGGACTAGCGGGTCCTCCCTCGGGTACAATGAGCAGTTCTTC	CASILPGTSGSSLGYNEQFF
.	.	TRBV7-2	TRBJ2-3	TGTGCCAGCAGCTATTACACAGATACGCAGTATTTT	CASSYYTDTQYF
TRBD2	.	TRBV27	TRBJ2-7	TGTGCCAGCAGACTAGCGGGGGGGCCCGAGCAGTACTTC	CASRLAGGPEQYF